This entry lists 14 T cell receptor beta chains sequenced from one sample in a study of T cells in Graves' hyperthyroidism and ophthalmopathy. RNA transcripts gave rise to amplified TCR beta CDR3 regions. The HTBI set primed first-round TCR CDR3 RT-PCR. Via MiXCR, TCRdb re-called the multiplex PCR reads, giving one row per CDR3 protein. The sample comprises roughly 420,000 distinct CDR3 sequences, roughly an eighth of which are singletons, and 4% to 6.5% rests with the top ten. The sequenced sample was blood. These receptors were obtained from a young woman with Graves' hyperthyroidism.

This clonotype was detected ten times or more. This chain connects TRBV25-1 to TRBJ2-7; TRBD1 matches at 7 bases. J was trimmed by 5 bases and V by 4 bases; bases with no gene match: 5. The CDR3 sequence is 13 residues long. CDR1 and CDR2 from the germline V gene are MGHDK and SYGVNS. Here the CDR3 reads CASSVVTGNEQYF. In nucleotides, the CDR3 is TGTGCCAGCAGTGTAGTGACAGGGAACGAGCAGTACTTC.

The sample holds a few counts of this clonotype. The CDR3 nucleotides read TGTGCCAGCAGCTTAAGGGGACTAGCGGGAGAGCCCGGGGAGCTGTTTTTT. It is translated as CASSLRGLAGEPGELFF. The chain links TRBV7-3 to TRBJ2-2; 14 nucleotides align to TRBD2. V dropped 1 base and J dropped 6; count of bases not matched to a gene: 4. The CDR3 length is 17 residues. Germline CDR1 is SGHTA and CDR2 is FQGTGA.

The chain recombines TRBV7-9 with TRBJ2-5, with 7 bases aligning to TRBD1. V shed 5 bases, J shed 5 bases, and the junction held 14 bases outside the gene matches. The CDR3 has 16 residues. CDR1 is SEHNR and CDR2 is FQNEAQ in the germline V gene (reference sequence). The CDR3 nucleotides are TGTGCCAGCAGCCAATACAGGGGTCGAGGCCGGGAGACCCAGTACTTC. This codes for CASSQYRGRGRETQYF.

This clonotype was picked up many times. The chain combines TRBV9 with TRBJ1-2, with TRBD1 as a possible D gene (5 bases). V was pared by 6 bases and J by 1 base, with 7 bases between. Germline V gene lookup returns CDR1 SGDLS and CDR2 YYNGEE. The CDR3 contains 12 residues. The CDR3 bases are TGTGCCAGCAAAGGGGATAACTATGGCTACACCTTC. Translating gives CASKGDNYGYTF.

This clonotype was detected a few times. The chain recombines TRBV28 with TRBJ1-4, with 8 bases lining up with TRBD1. The junction had 5 bases not matched to a gene; V was cut back by 5 bases and J by 3 bases. The CDR3 covers 15 residues. Germline loops: CDR1 MDHEN, CDR2 SYDVKM. CDR3 in DNA: TGTGCCAGCAGTCCGGGACAGGCCTCTAATGAAAAACTGTTTTTT. Translated, it gives CASSPGQASNEKLFF.

This clonotype was detected ten times or more. The rearrangement uses TRBV4-3 and TRBJ2-1; no firm D call. The germline gives CDR1 LGHNA, CDR2 YSLEER. V was clipped by 0 bases and J by 3 bases, with 9 bases between them. The CDR3 consists of 15 residues. CDR3 DNA: TGCGCCAGCAGCCAAGATTTATCAGACTACAATGAGCAGTTCTTC. Its translation: CASSQDLSDYNEQFF.

This clonotype was seen only a few times. V usage is TRBV9 and J usage is TRBJ2-1; D is uncertain. Germline CDR1 reads SGDLS; CDR2 reads YYNGEE. The CDR3 is made up of 14 amino acids. Trimming removed 3 bases from V and 4 bases from J, with 11 bases in between. CDR3 bases: TGTGCCAGCAGCGGGAGTCGGAGTTACAATGAGCAGTTCTTC. It codes for CASSGSRSYNEQFF.

At least ten counts were recorded for this clonotype. The rearrangement joins TRBV7-2 to TRBJ2-7; 7 nucleotides line up with TRBD2. This CDR3 has 17 residues. The germline CDR1 and CDR2 sequences are SGHTA and FQGNSA. J was trimmed by 2 bases and V by 1 base; bases with no gene match: 11. For the CDR3, the DNA is TGTGCCAGCAGCTTAGAAGGCGGGAGAAAACCTCCCTACGAGCAGTACTTC. Translated, it gives CASSLEGGRKPPYEQYF.

This clonotype was seen a handful of times. V usage is TRBV6-4 and J usage is TRBJ2-1; TRBD2 might be the D (6 bases). The length of the CDR3 is 14 residues. The germline V and J ends were trimmed by 8 bases and 5 bases, with 16 bases remaining between them. Germline CDR1 and CDR2: MRHNA and SNTAGT. CDR3 coding DNA: TGTGCCAGCGCCATGCTAGCGCAAAACAATGAGCAGTTCTTC. Translating gives CASAMLAQNNEQFF.

The chain links TRBV5-1 to TRBJ2-7; tentatively, D is TRBD1 (6 bases). Trimming left V 3 bases short and J 1 base short, with 14 bases between. Per germline, CDR1 SGHRS and CDR2 YFSETQ. The CDR3 extends over 15 amino acids. CDR3 sequence: CASSSLPGQSYEQYF. The CDR3, as DNA: TGCGCCAGCAGCTCACTACCCGGACAGTCCTACGAGCAGTACTTC.

This clonotype occurred many times. This rearrangement joins TRBV7-3 to TRBJ2-2, with a tentative D call TRBD2 (6 bases). The CDR3 sequence is 17 residues long. Germline-derived CDR1 and CDR2 are SGHTA and FQGTGA. Trimming removed 5 bases at V and 3 bases at J, with 19 bases between. The CDR3, as DNA: TGTGCCAGCAGCCCAAGGGTCGGGACTTCCCACACCGGGGAGCTGTTTTTT. Protein product: CASSPRVGTSHTGELFF.

The V and J genes are TRBV7-2 and TRBJ2-3; TRBD1 matches at 7 bases. Germline V lookup: CDR1 SGHTA, CDR2 FQGNSA. Germline trimming cut 9 bases from V and 1 base from J; bases unmatched to any gene: 10. The CDR3 loop spans 15 amino acids. Here the CDR3 DNA reads TGTGCCAGTAAAACCGGGACAGCCCGCACAGATACGCAGTATTTT. Protein sequence: CASKTGTARTDTQYF.

The rearrangement joins TRBV12-3 or TRBV12-4 to TRBJ2-4, with 10 bases matching TRBD1. The CDR3 consists of 17 residues. The V gene end was trimmed by 5 bases and the J gene end by 0 bases; junction bases not matched to a gene: 7. CDR3 amino acids: CASSQTGTGVAKNIQYF. CDR3 in DNA: TGTGCCAGCAGTCAAACCGGGACAGGGGTAGCCAAAAACATTCAGTACTTC.

This clonotype was counted between two and nine times. This chain links TRBV28 with TRBJ2-5; D gene ambiguous. The CDR3 is 11 residues long. V lost 7 bases and J 7 bases, leaving 10 bases between the germline ends. The germline V gene encodes CDR1 MDHEN and CDR2 SYDVKM. CDR3 amino acids: CASISVGTQYF. The CDR3 bases are TGTGCCAGCATAAGTGTTGGGACCCAGTACTTC.